Each of the 9 T cell receptor beta chains below was sequenced from the same sample in a study of blood T cell repertoires in COVID-19. Using immunoSEQ multiplex PCR, the repertoire was profiled, and TCRdb retains in-frame clones only, with some absent. The sample has about 190,000 clones; 88% are singletons. Sequenced input: peripheral blood. Source of these receptors: a middle-aged woman who had recovered from COVID-19.

The rearrangement uses TRBV5-1 and TRBJ2-1, with D perhaps matching TRBD2 (6 bases). The CDR3 runs to 12 residues. Germline values: CDR1 SGHRS, CDR2 YFSETQ. Trimming shortened V by 9 bases and J by 5 bases, and 12 bases separated the two germline ends. CDR3 region: CATRGSHNEQFF. DNA of the CDR3: TGCGCCACCCGGGGGAGTCACAATGAGCAGTTCTTC.

V usage is TRBV5-1 and J usage is TRBJ1-1; no reliable D call. The CDR3 has 14 amino acids. Trimming cost V 0 bases and J 1 base, with 7 bases left between them. Germline lookup yields CDR1 SGHRS and CDR2 YFSETQ. The CDR3, as DNA: TGCGCCAGCAGCTTGGCGGGTTGGAACACTGAAGCTTTCTTT. Residues: CASSLAGWNTEAFF.

This chain uses TRBV2 with TRBJ1-4, with D perhaps TRBD1 (5 bases). This CDR3 region has 15 residues. Per germline, CDR1 SNHLY and CDR2 FYNNEI. Trimming took 2 bases from V and 6 from J, leaving 13 bases between them. The CDR3 DNA reads as TGTGCCAGCAGTGAACGGATCAGGGAGGATGAAAAACTGTTTTTT. It codes for CASSERIREDEKLFF.

The V and J genes are TRBV5-8 and TRBJ2-4; TRBD1 aligns across 7 bases. CDR1 SGHTS and CDR2 YDEGEE come from the germline V gene. The CDR3 covers 18 residues. The junction had 14 bases not matched to a gene; V was cut back by 0 bases and J by 5 bases. The CDR3 bases are TGTGCCAGCAGCTTGGGTCATTCACCTCGACAGGGAGAAAACATTCAGTACTTC. Its translation is CASSLGHSPRQGENIQYF. The whole variable domain, remainder taken from reference TRBV5-8 and TRBJ2-4, is EAGVTQSPTHLIKTRGQQATLRCSPISGHTSVYWYQQALGLGLQFLLWYDEGEERNRGNFPPRFSGRQFPNYSSELNVNALELEDSALYLCASSLGHSPRQGENIQYFGAGTRLSVL.

The gene calls are TRBV3-1 (or the pseudogene TRBV3-2) and TRBJ2-3; D not resolved. Per germline, CDR1 LGHDT and CDR2 YNNKEL (reference sequence). The V and J ends lost 0 bases and 1 base respectively, with 17 bases between them. The CDR3 extends over 18 amino acids. The CDR3 is CASSQDAPQTGGTDTQYF. CDR3 sequence (DNA): TGTGCCAGCAGCCAAGATGCCCCCCAGACTGGTGGCACAGATACGCAGTATTTT.

The chain carries TRBV3-1 (or the pseudogene TRBV3-2) and TRBJ2-6; no clear D gene. Germline values: CDR1 LGHDT, CDR2 YNNKEL (reference sequence). V shed 0 bases and J shed 4 bases, with 10 bases lying between them. The length of the CDR3 is 16 residues. The CDR3 reads CASSQDRRAGANVLTF. In DNA, the CDR3 is TGTGCCAGCAGCCAAGATAGGAGAGCGGGGGCCAACGTCCTGACTTTC.

The chain combines TRBV4-3 with TRBJ1-4; D is unresolved. Between the trimmed V and J ends, which lost 3 bases and 8 bases, there was a span of 16 bases. Germline CDR1 reads LGHNA; CDR2 reads YSLEER. The CDR3 contains 15 residues. CDR3 in DNA: TGCGCCAGCAGCCACAAGGTGGGAGTCGGGGAAAAACTGTTTTTT. It encodes CASSHKVGVGEKLFF.

This chain connects TRBV4-1 to TRBJ1-1; no clear D gene. CDR3 length: 13 residues. The ends were cut back, 0 bases at V and 8 bases at J, with 10 bases in the middle. Per germline, CDR1 MGHRA and CDR2 YSYEKL. The CDR3 spells CASSQEFKPEAFF. The DNA of the CDR3 is TGCGCCAGCAGCCAAGAATTTAAGCCCGAAGCTTTCTTT.

V is TRBV9 and J is TRBJ2-1, with TRBD2 matching 9 bases. V gave up 0 bases and J gave up 3 bases; unmatched junction bases: 13. The CDR3 loop spans 19 amino acids. Per the germline V gene, CDR1 is SGDLS and CDR2 is YYNGEE. CDR3 region: CASSVAVAGGGAYYNEQFF. The CDR3 DNA reads TGTGCCAGCAGCGTAGCTGTGGCGGGAGGGGGGGCTTACTACAATGAGCAGTTCTTC. Full variable domain (rest looked up from reference TRBV9 and TRBJ2-1): DSGVTQTPKHLITATGQRVTLRCSPRSGDLSVYWYQQSLDQGLQFLIQYYNGEERAKGNILERFSAQQFPDLHSELNLSSLELGDSALYFCASSVAVAGGGAYYNEQFFGPGTRLTVL.